These T cell receptor beta chains were read from a single sample in a study of blood T cell repertoires in COVID-19. TCRdb's copy holds only in-frame clones and misses some; the assay was immunoSEQ multiplex PCR. The profile shows 150,000 to 200,000 clones, approximately 78% of them singletons. The sequencing sample was made of PBMCs or T cells enriched from blood (not recorded which). These receptors all stem from a woman between 45 and 60 years old who had recovered from COVID-19. Each CDR3 is given with its conserved first and last residue. The D gene is left open where the match is weak. Some rows mark clone size as missing; the rest say once, few, many or name a class of expanded clone.

clone_size d_call j_call v_call cdr3_aa cdr3_nt
. TRBD1 TRBJ1-2 TRBV7-2 CASSTGQGGGYTF TGTGCCAGCAGTACAGGACAGGGGGGTGGCTACACCTTC
few TRBD2 TRBJ2-5 TRBV25-1 CASSGASGRKTQYF TGTGCCAGCAGTGGGGCTAGCGGGAGAAAGACCCAGTACTTC
. TRBD2 TRBJ2-3 TRBV6-5 CASSSGRARSQYF TGTGCCAGCAGCAGCGGGAGGGCTAGATCGCAGTATTTT
. . TRBJ1-2 TRBV9 CASSVGQMSNYGYTF TGTGCCAGCAGCGTAGGGCAGATGTCTAACTATGGCTACACCTTC
. . TRBJ2-3 TRBV2 CASREGGTQYF TGTGCCAGCAGGGAGGGTGGTACGCAGTATTTT
few . TRBJ1-5 TRBV6-2/TRBV6-3 CASSPQGPNQPQHF TGTGCCAGCAGTCCACAGGGCCCCAATCAGCCCCAGCATTTT
. . TRBJ1-2 TRBV9 CASSPENRGNYGYTF TGTGCCAGCAGCCCCGAAAATAGGGGAAACTATGGCTACACCTTC
. . TRBJ2-1 TRBV4-3 CASSQDYLAVNEQFF TGCGCCAGCAGCCAAGATTACCTAGCTGTCAATGAGCAGTTCTTC
few TRBD2 TRBJ2-1 TRBV7-2 CASSYRRLAGPYNEQFF TGTGCCAGCAGCTACCGAAGGCTAGCGGGGCCATACAATGAGCAGTTCTTC
. . TRBJ2-7 TRBV10-3 CATQAGAGDEQYF TGTGCCACCCAGGCGGGGGCAGGCGACGAGCAGTACTTC
. . TRBJ2-7 TRBV11-3 CASSLETGSSSYEQYF TGTGCCAGCAGCTTAGAGACAGGATCTAGCTCCTACGAGCAGTACTTC
. TRBD2 TRBJ2-7 TRBV28 CASRDTSGSTEQYF TGTGCCAGCAGAGATACTAGCGGGAGTACCGAGCAGTACTTC
. TRBD1 TRBJ1-5 TRBV7-9 CASSRDRDVFNQPQHF TGTGCCAGCAGTCGAGACAGGGATGTGTTCAATCAGCCCCAGCATTTT
. TRBD1 TRBJ1-4 TRBV6-5 CASSPRTGGEKLFF TGTGCCAGCAGTCCGAGGACAGGAGGCGAAAAACTGTTTTTT
. TRBD1 TRBJ1-1 TRBV5-4 CASRPNRGISTEAFF TGTGCCAGCAGACCCAACAGGGGCATAAGCACTGAAGCTTTCTTT
once TRBD1 TRBJ2-1 TRBV5-1 CASSLAKGHGTGAYNEQFF TGCGCCAGCAGCTTGGCGAAGGGGCACGGGACAGGGGCCTACAATGAGCAGTTCTTC
once TRBD1 TRBJ1-2 TRBV18 CASSPGQGDGYTF TGTGCCAGCTCACCAGGACAGGGTGATGGCTACACCTTC